This T cell receptor (beta chain) originates from a study of blood T cell repertoires in COVID-19. Trimming took off 8 bases at V and 0 bases at J, with 11 bases between the two ends. This CDR3 region has 14 residues. Germline V lookup: CDR1 MNHEY, CDR2 SMNVEV (reference sequence). The data were produced by immunoSEQ multiplex PCR, yet TCRdb's version contains in-frame clones alone and is incomplete. The sample includes 200,000 or so clones, 70% to 85% of them seen just once. The receptor was isolated from a human donor with acute or convalescent COVID-19. The donor label of this sample is uncertain. The genes are TRBV27 and TRBJ2-1, with D perhaps matching TRBD2 (6 bases). Input material: peripheral blood. The chain's CDR3 is CASPPEGSYNEQFF. The CDR3 DNA sequence: TGTGCCAGCCCCCCGGAGGGCTCCTACAATGAGCAGTTCTTC.